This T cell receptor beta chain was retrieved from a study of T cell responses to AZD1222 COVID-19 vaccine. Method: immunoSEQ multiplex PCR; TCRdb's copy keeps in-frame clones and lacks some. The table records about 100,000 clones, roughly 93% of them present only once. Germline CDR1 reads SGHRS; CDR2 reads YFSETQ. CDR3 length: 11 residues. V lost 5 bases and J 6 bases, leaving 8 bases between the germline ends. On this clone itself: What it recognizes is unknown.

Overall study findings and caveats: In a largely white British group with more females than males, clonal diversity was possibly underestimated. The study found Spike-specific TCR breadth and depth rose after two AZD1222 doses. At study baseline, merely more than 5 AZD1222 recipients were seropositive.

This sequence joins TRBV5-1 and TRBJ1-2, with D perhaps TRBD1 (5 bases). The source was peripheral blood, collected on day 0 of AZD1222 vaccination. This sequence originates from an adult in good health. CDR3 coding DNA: TGCGCCAGCAGATCGGGGGATGGCTACACCTTC. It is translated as CASRSGDGYTF. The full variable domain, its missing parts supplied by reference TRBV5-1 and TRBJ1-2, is KAGVTQTPRYLIKTRGQQVTLSCSPISGHRSVSWYQQTPGQGLQFLFEYFSETQRNKGNFPGRFSGRQFSNSRSEMNVSTLELGDSALYLCASRSGDGYTFGSGTRLTVV.